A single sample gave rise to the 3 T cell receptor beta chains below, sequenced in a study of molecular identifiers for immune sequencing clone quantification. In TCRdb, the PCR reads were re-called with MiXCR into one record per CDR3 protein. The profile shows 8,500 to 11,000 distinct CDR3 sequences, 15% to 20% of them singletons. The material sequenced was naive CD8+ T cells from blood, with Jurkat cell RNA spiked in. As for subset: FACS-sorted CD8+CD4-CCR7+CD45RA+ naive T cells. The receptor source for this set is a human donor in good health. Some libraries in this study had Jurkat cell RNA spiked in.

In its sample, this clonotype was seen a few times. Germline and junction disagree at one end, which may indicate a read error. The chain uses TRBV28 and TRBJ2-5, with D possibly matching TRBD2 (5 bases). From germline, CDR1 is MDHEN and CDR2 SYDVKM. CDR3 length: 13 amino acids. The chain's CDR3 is CASSLSGEETQYF. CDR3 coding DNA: TGTGCCAGCAGCTTATCCGGGGAAGAGACCCAGTACTTC.

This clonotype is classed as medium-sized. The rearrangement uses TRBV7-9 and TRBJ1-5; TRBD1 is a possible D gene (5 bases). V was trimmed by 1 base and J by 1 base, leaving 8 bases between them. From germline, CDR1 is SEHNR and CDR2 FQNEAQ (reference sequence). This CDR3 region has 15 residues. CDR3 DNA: TGTGCCAGCAGCTTAGTGGGGGACAGCAATCAGCCCCAGCATTTT. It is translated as CASSLVGDSNQPQHF.

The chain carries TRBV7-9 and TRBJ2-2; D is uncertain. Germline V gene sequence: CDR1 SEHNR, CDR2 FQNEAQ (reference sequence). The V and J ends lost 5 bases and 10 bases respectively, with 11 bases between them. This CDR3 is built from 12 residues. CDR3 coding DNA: TGTGCCAGCAGCCAAGGTTTAGCGGAGCTGTTTTTT. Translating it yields CASSQGLAELFF.